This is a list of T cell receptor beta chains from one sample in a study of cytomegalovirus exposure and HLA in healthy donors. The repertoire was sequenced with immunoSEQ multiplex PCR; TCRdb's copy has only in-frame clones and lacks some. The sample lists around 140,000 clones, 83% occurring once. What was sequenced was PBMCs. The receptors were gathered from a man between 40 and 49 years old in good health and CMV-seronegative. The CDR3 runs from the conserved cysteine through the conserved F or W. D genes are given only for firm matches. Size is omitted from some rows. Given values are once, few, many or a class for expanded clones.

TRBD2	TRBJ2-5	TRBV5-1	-	CASSLGTSGDQETQYF	TGCGCCAGCAGCCTAGGGACTAGCGGGGACCAAGAGACCCAGTACTTC
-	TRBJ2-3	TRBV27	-	CASSLLPSLVDTQYF	TGTGCCAGCAGTTTACTTCCGAGCCTTGTCGATACGCAGTATTTT
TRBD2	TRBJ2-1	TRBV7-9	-	CASSFRGSIYNEQFF	TGTGCCAGCAGCTTCCGCGGGAGTATCTACAATGAGCAGTTCTTC
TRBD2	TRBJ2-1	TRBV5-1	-	CASSLASGGTYNEQFF	TGCGCCAGCAGCTTGGCCAGCGGGGGGACCTACAATGAGCAGTTCTTC
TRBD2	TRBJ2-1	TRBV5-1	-	CASRAGGGMNEQFF	TGCGCCAGCAGGGCTGGCGGGGGTATGAATGAGCAGTTCTTC
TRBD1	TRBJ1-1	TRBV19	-	CASTRQGLNTEAFF	TGTGCCAGTACCCGACAGGGGCTGAACACTGAAGCTTTCTTT
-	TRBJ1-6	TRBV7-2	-	CASSLAAPDSANSPLHF	TGTGCCAGCAGCTTAGCGGCCCCCGACAGCGCGAATTCACCCCTCCACTTT
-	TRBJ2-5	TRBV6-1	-	CASSEHRAETQYF	TGTGCCAGCAGTGAACACCGAGCAGAGACCCAGTACTTC
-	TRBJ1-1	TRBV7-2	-	CASSPRGSTRTEAFF	TGTGCCAGCAGCCCGAGAGGGTCGACAAGAACTGAAGCTTTCTTT
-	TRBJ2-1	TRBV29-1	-	CSVESFRGQSSYNEQFF	TGCAGCGTTGAATCGTTTAGAGGACAGTCCTCCTACAATGAGCAGTTCTTC
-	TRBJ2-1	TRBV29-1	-	CSVERDSYNEQFF	TGCAGCGTCGAACGGGATAGTTACAATGAGCAGTTCTTC
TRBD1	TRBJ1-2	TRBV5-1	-	CASSGAGGSYGYTF	TGCGCCAGCAGCGGCGCAGGGGGGAGCTATGGCTACACCTTC
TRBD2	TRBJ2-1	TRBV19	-	CASSVLAGSSYNEQFF	TGTGCCAGTAGTGTGCTAGCGGGGAGCTCCTACAATGAGCAGTTCTTC
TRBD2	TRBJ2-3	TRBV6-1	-	CASSDPPGLAGILDTQYF	TGTGCCAGCAGTGACCCTCCTGGACTAGCGGGGATACTAGATACGCAGTATTTT
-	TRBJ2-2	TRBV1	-	CTCPGNGLMEGGELFF	TGCACCTGCCCCGGGAATGGTCTCATGGAGGGCGGGGAGCTGTTTTTT
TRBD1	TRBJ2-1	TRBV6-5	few	CASTQPGGNEQFF	TGTGCCAGCACTCAACCAGGGGGCAATGAGCAGTTCTTC
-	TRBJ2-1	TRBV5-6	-	CASGLSWAGEQFF	TGTGCCAGCGGCCTATCTTGGGCGGGTGAGCAGTTCTTC
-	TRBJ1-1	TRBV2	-	CASSESTGMNTEAFF	TGTGCCAGCAGTGAATCGACAGGAATGAACACTGAAGCTTTCTTT
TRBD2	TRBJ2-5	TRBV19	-	CASSEGLAEGETQYF	TGTGCCAGTAGTGAGGGACTAGCGGAGGGAGAGACCCAGTACTTC
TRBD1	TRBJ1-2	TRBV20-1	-	CSAGQYYGYTF	TGCAGTGCGGGACAGTACTATGGCTACACCTTC
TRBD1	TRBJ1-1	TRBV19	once	CASSIPDRDTEAFF	TGTGCCAGTAGTATCCCCGACAGGGACACTGAAGCTTTCTTT
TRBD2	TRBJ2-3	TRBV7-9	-	CASSRGLAVFTDTQYF	TGTGCCAGCAGCCGAGGACTAGCGGTATTCACAGATACGCAGTATTTT
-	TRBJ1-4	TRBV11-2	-	CASSLVRGAHEKLFF	TGTGCCAGCAGCTTAGTTCGGGGGGCACATGAAAAACTGTTTTTT
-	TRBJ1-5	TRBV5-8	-	CASSFRDQPQHF	TGTGCCAGCAGCTTCAGGGATCAGCCCCAGCATTTT
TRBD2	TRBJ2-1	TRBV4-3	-	CASSLSPGASGRDNEQFF	TGCGCCAGCAGCCTATCACCGGGGGCTAGCGGGAGGGACAATGAGCAGTTCTTC
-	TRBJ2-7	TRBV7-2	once	CASSLASEYEQYF	TGTGCCAGCAGCTTAGCGTCAGAATACGAGCAGTACTTC
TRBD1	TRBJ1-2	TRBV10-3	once	CAISVAGGSYTF	TGTGCCATCAGTGTGGCAGGGGGAAGCTACACCTTC
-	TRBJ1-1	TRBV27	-	CASSLWRAGTEAFF	TGTGCCAGCAGTTTATGGAGAGCCGGTACTGAAGCTTTCTTT
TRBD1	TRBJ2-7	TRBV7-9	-	CASSLGGTGNEQYF	TGTGCCAGCAGCTTAGGCGGGACAGGGAACGAGCAGTACTTC
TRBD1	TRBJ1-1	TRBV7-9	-	CASSATQGYAEAFF	TGTGCCAGCAGCGCGACACAGGGGTACGCTGAAGCTTTCTTT
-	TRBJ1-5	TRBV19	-	CASSNQGNQPQHF	TGTGCCAGTAGTAATCAGGGGAATCAGCCCCAGCATTTT
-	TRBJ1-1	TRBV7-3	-	CASSFRVIRGAEAFF	TGTGCCAGCAGCTTTAGGGTTATCAGGGGTGCTGAAGCTTTCTTT
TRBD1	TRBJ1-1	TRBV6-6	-	CASSYDRANTEAFF	TGTGCCAGCAGTTATGACAGGGCGAACACTGAAGCTTTCTTT
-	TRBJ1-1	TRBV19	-	CASSSRGTEAFF	TGTGCCAGTAGTAGCAGAGGGACTGAAGCTTTCTTT
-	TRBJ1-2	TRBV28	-	CASSLGQGIPIYGYTF	TGTGCCAGCAGTTTGGGGCAGGGGATCCCAATCTATGGCTACACCTTC
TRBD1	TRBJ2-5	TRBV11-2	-	CASSFFGTDQETQYF	TGTGCCAGCAGCTTCTTTGGGACAGACCAAGAGACCCAGTACTTC
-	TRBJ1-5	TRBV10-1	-	CASRIATTGPQPQHF	TGCGCCAGCAGGATAGCGACGACAGGTCCTCAGCCCCAGCATTTT
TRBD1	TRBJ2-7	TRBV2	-	CASRYSMDRTSYEQYF	TGTGCCAGCCGGTATTCGATGGACAGGACCTCCTACGAGCAGTACTTC
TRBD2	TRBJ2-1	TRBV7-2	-	CASSLREAYNEQFF	TGTGCCAGCAGCTTACGGGAGGCCTACAATGAGCAGTTCTTC
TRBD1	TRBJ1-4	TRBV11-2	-	CASSPGQATNEKLFF	TGTGCCAGCAGCCCCGGACAGGCGACTAATGAAAAACTGTTTTTT
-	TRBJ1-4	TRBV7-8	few	CASSLGGRNEKLFF	TGTGCCAGCAGCTTAGGTGGGAGAAACGAAAAACTGTTTTTT